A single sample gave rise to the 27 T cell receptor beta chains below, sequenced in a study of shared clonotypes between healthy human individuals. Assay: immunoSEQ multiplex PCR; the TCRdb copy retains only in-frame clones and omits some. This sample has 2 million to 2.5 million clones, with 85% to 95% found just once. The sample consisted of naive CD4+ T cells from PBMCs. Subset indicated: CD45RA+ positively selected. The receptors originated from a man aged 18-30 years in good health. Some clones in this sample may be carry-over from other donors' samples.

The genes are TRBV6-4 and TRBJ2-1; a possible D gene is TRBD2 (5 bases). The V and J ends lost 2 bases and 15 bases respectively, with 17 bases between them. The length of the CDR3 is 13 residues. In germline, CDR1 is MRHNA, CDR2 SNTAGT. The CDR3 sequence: CASSDTELPSGFF. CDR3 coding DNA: TGTGCCAGCAGTGACACCGAGCTCCCGAGCGGGTTCTTC.

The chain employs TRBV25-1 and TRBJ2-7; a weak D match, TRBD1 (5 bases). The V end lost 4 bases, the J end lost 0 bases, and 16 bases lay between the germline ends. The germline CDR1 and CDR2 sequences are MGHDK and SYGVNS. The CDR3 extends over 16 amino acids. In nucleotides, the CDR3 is TGTGCCAGCAGTGGAATACAGGAAAGCCGCTCCTACGAGCAGTACTTC. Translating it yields CASSGIQESRSYEQYF.

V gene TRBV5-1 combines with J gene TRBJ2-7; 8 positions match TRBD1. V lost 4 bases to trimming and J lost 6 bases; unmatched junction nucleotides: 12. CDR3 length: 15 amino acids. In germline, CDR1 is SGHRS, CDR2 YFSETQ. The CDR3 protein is CASSPSGGLSSEQYF. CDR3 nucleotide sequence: TGCGCCAGCAGCCCTTCAGGGGGCCTATCTTCCGAGCAGTACTTC.

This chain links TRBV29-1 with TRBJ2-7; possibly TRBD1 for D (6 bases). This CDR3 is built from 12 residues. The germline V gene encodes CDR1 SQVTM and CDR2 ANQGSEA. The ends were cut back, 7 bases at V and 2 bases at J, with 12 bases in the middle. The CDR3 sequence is CSARTGTYEQYF. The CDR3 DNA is TGCAGCGCCAGAACAGGGACCTACGAGCAGTACTTC.

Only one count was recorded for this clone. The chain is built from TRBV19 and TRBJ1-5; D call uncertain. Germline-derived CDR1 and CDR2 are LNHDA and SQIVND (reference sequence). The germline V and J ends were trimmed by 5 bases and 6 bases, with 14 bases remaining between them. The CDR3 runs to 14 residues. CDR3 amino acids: CASSPDRSPQPQHF. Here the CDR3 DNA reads TGTGCCAGTAGTCCGGACCGATCCCCTCAGCCCCAGCATTTT. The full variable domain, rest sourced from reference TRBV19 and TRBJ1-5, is DGGITQSPKYLFRKEGQNVTLSCEQNLNHDAMYWYRQDPGQGLRLIYYSQIVNDFQKGDIAEGYSVSREKKESFPLTVTSAQKNPTAFYLCASSPDRSPQPQHFGDGTRLSIL.

The CDR3 loop reads CASSQDLGTTGEQYF. CDR3 DNA: TGTGCCAGCAGCCAGGACTTAGGAACCACAGGCGAGCAGTACTTC. V and J are TRBV4-2 and TRBJ2-7, with D perhaps assigned TRBD1 or TRBD2 (5 bases each). Germline CDR1 LGHNA, CDR2 YNFKEQ. V lost 3 bases to trimming and J lost 6 bases, with 18 bases between them. The CDR3 is 15 residues long.

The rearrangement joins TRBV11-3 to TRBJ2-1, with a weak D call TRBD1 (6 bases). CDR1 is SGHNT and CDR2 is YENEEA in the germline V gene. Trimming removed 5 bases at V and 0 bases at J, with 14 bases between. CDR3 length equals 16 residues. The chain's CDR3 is CASSTTGQNSYNEQFF. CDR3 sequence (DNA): TGTGCCAGCAGCACAACCGGACAGAACTCCTACAATGAGCAGTTCTTC.

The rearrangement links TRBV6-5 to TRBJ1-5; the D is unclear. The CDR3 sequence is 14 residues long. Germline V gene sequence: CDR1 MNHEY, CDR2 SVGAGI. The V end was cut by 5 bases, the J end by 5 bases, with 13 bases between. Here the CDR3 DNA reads TGTGCCAGCAGTCGACAAGAGGGTGATCAGCCCCAGCATTTT. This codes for CASSRQEGDQPQHF.

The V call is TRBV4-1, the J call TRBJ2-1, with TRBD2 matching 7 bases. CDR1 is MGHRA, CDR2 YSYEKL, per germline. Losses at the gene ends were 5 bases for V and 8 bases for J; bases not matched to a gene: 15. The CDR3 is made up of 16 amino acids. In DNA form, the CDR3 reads TGCGCCAGCAGCTCTGTACGGGGGGTGGGGAACTATGAGCAGTTCTTC. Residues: CASSSVRGVGNYEQFF.

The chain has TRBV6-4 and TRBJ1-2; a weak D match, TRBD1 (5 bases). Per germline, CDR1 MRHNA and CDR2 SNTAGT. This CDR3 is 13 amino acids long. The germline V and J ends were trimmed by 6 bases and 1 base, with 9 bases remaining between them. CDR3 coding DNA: TGTGCCAGCAGCCGGGACGGTAACTATGGCTACACCTTC. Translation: CASSRDGNYGYTF.

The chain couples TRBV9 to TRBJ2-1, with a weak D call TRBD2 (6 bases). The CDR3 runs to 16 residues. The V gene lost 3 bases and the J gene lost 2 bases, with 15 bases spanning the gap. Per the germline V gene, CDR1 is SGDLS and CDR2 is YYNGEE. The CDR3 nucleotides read TGTGCCAGCAGCGCCCTAGCGATGGGAACCTACAATGAGCAGTTCTTC. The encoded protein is CASSALAMGTYNEQFF.

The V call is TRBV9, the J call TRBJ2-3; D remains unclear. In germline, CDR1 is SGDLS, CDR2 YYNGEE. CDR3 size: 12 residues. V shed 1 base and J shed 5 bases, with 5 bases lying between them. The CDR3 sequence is CASSVMLDTQYF. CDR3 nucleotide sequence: TGTGCCAGCAGCGTAATGTTAGATACGCAGTATTTT.

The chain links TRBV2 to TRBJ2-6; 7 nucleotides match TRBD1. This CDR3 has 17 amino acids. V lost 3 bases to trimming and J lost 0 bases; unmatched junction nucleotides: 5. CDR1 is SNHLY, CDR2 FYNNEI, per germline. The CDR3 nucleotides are TGTGCCAGCAGTGACTTTGGGACAGCCTCTGGGGCCAACGTCCTGACTTTC. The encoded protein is CASSDFGTASGANVLTF.

CDR3: CASSQPGPKTYEQYF. CDR3 in DNA: TGTGCCAGCAGCCAACCGGGGCCCAAGACCTACGAGCAGTACTTC. The V call is TRBV4-2, the J call TRBJ2-7; D possibly matches TRBD1 or TRBD2 (5 bases each). This CDR3 has 15 amino acids. Germline CDR1 and CDR2: LGHNA and YNFKEQ. The ends were cut back, 2 bases at V and 2 bases at J, with 13 bases in the middle.

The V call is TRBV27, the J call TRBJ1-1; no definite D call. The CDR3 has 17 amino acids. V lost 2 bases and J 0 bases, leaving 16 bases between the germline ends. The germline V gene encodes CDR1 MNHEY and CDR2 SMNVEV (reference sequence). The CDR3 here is CASSLRWSESMNTEAFF. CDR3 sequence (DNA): TGTGCCAGCAGTTTAAGGTGGTCAGAGAGCATGAACACTGAAGCTTTCTTT.

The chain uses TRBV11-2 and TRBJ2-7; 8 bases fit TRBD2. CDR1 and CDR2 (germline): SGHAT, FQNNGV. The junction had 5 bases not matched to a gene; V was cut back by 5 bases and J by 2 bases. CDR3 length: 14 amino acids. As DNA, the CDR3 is TGTGCCAGCAGCGCCACTAGCGGTACCTACGAGCAGTACTTC. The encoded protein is CASSATSGTYEQYF.

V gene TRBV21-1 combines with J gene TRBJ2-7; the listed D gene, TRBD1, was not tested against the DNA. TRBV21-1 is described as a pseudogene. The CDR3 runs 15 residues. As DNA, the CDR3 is TGTGCCAGCAGCAAGGGACAGGGGGCATTCCCAGCATTTGACTTC. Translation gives CASSKGQGAFPAFDF.

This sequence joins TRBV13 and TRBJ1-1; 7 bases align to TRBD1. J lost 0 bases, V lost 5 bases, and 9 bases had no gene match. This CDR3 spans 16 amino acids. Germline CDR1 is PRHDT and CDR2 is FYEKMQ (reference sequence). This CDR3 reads CASSHGGRGLNTEAFF. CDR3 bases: TGTGCCAGCAGCCATGGGGGGAGGGGGCTGAACACTGAAGCTTTCTTT.

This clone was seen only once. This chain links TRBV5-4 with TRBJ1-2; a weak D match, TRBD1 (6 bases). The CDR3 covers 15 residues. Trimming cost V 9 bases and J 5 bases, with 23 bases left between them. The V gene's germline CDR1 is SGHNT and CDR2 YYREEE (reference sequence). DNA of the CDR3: TGTGCCACCAACAGACAGGAACCTTTAGATTATGGCTACACCTTC. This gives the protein CATNRQEPLDYGYTF.

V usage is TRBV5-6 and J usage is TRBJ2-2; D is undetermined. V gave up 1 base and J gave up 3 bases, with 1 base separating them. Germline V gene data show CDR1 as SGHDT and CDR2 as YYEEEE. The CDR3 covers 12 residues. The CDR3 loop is CASSLHTGELFF. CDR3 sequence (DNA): TGTGCCAGCAGCTTGCACACCGGGGAGCTGTTTTTT.

DNA of the CDR3: TGTGCCAGCAGCTTAGGTAGCGGGATAGGCAATGAGCAGTTCTTC. Encoded protein: CASSLGSGIGNEQFF. The V call is TRBV7-9, the J call TRBJ2-1, with 8 bases lining up with TRBD2. Germline V gene sequence: CDR1 SEHNR, CDR2 FQNEAQ (reference sequence). The CDR3 spans 15 residues. The V and J ends lost 1 base and 6 bases, in that order; junction bases with no gene match: 5.

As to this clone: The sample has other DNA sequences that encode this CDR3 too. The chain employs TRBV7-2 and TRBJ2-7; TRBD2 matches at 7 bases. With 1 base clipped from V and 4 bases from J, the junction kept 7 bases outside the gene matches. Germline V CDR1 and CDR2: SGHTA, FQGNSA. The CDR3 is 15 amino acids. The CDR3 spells CASSLVSGRTYEQYF. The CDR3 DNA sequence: TGTGCCAGCAGCTTAGTATCCGGGAGGACATACGAGCAGTACTTC.

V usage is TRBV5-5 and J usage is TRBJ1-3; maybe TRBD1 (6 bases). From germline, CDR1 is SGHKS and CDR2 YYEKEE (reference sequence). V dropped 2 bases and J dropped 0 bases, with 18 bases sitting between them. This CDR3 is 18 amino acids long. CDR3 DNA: TGTGCCAGCAGCTTCTCGTACGTACAGGGCGACTCTGGAAACACCATATATTTT. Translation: CASSFSYVQGDSGNTIYF.

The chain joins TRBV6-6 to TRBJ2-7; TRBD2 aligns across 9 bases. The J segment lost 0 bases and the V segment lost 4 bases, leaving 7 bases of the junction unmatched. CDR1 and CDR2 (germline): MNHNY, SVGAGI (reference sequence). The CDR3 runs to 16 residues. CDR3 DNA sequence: TGTGCCAGCAGTTCCACCGGGACTAGCATCTCCTACGAGCAGTACTTC. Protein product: CASSSTGTSISYEQYF.

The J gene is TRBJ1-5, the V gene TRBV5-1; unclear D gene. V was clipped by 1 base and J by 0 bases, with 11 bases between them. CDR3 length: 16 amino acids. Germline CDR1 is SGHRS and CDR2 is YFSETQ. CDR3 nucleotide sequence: TGCGCCAGCAGCTTGACCCCCCTTTATAGCAATCAGCCCCAGCATTTT. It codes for CASSLTPLYSNQPQHF.

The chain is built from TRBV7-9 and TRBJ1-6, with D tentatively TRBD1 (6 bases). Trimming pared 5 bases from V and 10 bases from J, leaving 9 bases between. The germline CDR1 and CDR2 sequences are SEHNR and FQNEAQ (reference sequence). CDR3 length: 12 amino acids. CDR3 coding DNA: TGTGCCAGCAGCCTCCAGGGGTCACCCCTCCACTTT. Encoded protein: CASSLQGSPLHF.

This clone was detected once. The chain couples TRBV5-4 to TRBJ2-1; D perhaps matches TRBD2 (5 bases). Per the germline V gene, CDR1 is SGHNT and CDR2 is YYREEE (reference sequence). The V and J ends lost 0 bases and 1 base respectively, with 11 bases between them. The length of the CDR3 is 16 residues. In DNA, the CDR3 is TGTGCCAGCAGCTTGGGAAGTGTAGCGTCCTACAATGAGCAGTTCTTC. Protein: CASSLGSVASYNEQFF. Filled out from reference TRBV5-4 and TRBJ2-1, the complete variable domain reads ETGVTQSPTHLIKTRGQQVTLRCSSQSGHNTVSWYQQALGQGPQFIFQYYREEENGRGNFPPRFSGLQFPNYSSELNVNALELDDSALYLCASSLGSVASYNEQFFGPGTRLTVL.